This T cell receptor beta chain was sequenced during a study of cytomegalovirus exposure and HLA in healthy donors. Study-wide points: In a later analysis, specific HLA alleles were associated with 16,000 or so TCR beta sequences at a 0.05 false discovery rate. In a later analysis, most CMV-associated TCR beta chains appeared HLA-restricted. For presence/absence analyses, sequencing depth was assumed to be roughly uniform across donors.

Notes on this clone: The target antigen is unknown.

This CDR3 contains 15 residues. The germline V gene encodes CDR1 SGHRS and CDR2 YFSETQ. The V end lost 6 bases, the J end lost 1 base, and 11 bases lay between the germline ends. Vbeta (60) and Jbeta (13) primers were used in the PCR. Sequencing was performed with immunoSEQ multiplex PCR; in TCRdb, only in-frame clones are kept and a portion is missing. The data contain tens of thousands of clones, approximately 65% of them singletons. The rearrangement joins TRBV5-1 to TRBJ2-6, with D possibly being TRBD2 (6 bases). Material: PBMCs. The TCR was taken from a man younger than 40 in good health and CMV-seronegative. The CDR3 protein is CASTGTPSGANVLTF. CDR3 DNA: TGCGCCAGCACCGGGACTCCTTCTGGGGCCAACGTCCTGACTTTC.